This T cell receptor beta chain was captured in a study of T cells in Graves' hyperthyroidism and ophthalmopathy. Trimming cost V 4 bases and J 2 bases, with 11 bases left between them. The CDR3 contains 13 residues. The germline V gene encodes CDR1 DFQATT and CDR2 SNEGSKA (reference sequence). RNA transcripts served as the template for amplifying TCR beta CDR3 regions. An initial round of RT-PCR targeting the TCR CDR3 relied on the HTBI primer set. TCRdb fed the multiplex PCR reads into MiXCR, producing one record per CDR3 protein. The data contain a few hundred thousand distinct CDR3 sequences, 16% of them seen just once; the ten biggest clones take up around 3.5%. There are many counts of this clonotype.

The chain joins TRBV20-1 to TRBJ2-5; D ambiguous. This TCR was sampled from a middle-aged woman with Graves' ophthalmopathy. Sequencing used blood. CDR3 protein: CSATDVGQETQYF. DNA of the CDR3: TGCAGTGCTACAGATGTGGGGCAAGAGACCCAGTACTTC.